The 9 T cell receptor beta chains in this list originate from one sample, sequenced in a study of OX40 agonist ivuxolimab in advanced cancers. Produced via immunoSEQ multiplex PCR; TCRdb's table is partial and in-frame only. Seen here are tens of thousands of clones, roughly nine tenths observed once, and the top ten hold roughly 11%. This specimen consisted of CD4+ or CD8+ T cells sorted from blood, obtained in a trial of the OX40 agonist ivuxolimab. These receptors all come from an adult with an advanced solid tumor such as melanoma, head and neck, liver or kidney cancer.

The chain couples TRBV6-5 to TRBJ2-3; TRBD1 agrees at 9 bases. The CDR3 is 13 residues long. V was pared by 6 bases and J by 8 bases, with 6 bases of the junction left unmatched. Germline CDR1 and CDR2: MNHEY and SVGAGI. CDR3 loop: CASRERQGGTQYF. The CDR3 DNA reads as TGTGCCAGCAGGGAACGACAGGGGGGTACGCAGTATTTT.

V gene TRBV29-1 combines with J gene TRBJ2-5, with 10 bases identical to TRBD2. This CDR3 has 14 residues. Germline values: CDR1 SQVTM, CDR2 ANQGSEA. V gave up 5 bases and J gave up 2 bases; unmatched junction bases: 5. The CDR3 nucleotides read TGCAGCGTTTCCAGCGGGAGGGTTCAAGAGACCCAGTACTTC. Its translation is CSVSSGRVQETQYF.

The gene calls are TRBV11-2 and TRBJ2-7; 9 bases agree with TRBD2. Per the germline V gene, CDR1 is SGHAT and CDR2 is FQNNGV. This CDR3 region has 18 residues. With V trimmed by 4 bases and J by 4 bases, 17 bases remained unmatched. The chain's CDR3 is CASSSGISRSGRSYEQYF. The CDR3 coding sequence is TGTGCCAGCAGCTCAGGGATCTCCCGGAGCGGGAGGTCGTACGAGCAGTACTTC.

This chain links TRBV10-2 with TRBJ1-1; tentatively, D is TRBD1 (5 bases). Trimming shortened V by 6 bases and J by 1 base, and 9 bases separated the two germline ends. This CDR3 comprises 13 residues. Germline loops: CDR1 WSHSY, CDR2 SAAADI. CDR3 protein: CASRSGGNTEAFF. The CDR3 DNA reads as TGCGCCAGCAGGTCGGGGGGGAACACTGAAGCTTTCTTT.

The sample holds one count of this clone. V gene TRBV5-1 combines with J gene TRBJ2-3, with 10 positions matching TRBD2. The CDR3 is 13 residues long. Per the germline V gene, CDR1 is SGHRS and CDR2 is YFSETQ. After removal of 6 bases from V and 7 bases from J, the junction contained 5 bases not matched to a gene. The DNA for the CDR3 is TGCGCCAGCATGGCTAGCGGGGGTAATACGCAGTATTTT. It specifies CASMASGGNTQYF.

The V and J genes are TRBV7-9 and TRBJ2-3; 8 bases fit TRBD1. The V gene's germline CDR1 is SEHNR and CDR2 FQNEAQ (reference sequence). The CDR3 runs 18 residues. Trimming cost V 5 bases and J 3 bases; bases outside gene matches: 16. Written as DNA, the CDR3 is TGTGCCAGCAGCCCCCGACCGACAGGGGCGGTTGGGACAGATACGCAGTATTTT. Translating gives CASSPRPTGAVGTDTQYF.

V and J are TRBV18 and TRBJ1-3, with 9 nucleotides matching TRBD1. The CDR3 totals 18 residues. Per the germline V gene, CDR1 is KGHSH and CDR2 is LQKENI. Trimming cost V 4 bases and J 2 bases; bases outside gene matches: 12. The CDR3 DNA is TGTGCCAGCTCACGGCTCGCCGGGACAGGGACGCCTGGAAACACCATATATTTT. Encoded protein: CASSRLAGTGTPGNTIYF. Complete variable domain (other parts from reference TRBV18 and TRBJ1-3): NAGVMQNPRHLVRRRGQEARLRCSPMKGHSHVYWYRQLPEEGLKFMVYLQKENIIDESGMPKERFSAEFPKEGPSILRIQQVVRGDSAAYFCASSRLAGTGTPGNTIYFGEGSWLTVV.

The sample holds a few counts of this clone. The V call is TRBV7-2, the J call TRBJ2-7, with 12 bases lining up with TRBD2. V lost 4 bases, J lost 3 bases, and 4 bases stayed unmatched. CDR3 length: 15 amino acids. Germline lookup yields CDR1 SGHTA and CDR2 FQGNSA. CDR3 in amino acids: CASSSRLAGVYEQYF. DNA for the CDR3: TGTGCCAGCAGCTCCCGACTAGCGGGGGTCTACGAGCAGTACTTC.

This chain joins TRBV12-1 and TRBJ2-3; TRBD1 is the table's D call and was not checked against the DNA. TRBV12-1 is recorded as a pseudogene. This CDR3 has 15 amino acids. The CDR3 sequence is CASSAGQGDTDTQYF. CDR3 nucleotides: TGTGCCAGCAGCGCTGGACAGGGTGACACAGATACGCAGTATTTT.